The TCR beta chain described here comes from a study of T cell responses to AZD1222 COVID-19 vaccine. Study information: Second doses were pooled across both intervals (about 4 or about 12 weeks).

The junction had 6 bases not matched to a gene; V was cut back by 6 bases and J by 7 bases. The length of the CDR3 is 13 residues. Germline values: CDR1 MDHEN, CDR2 SYDVKM. Sequenced by immunoSEQ multiplex PCR; TCRdb stores in-frame clones only, minus some. The sample has over 100,000 clones, about 85% seen once. This chain links TRBV28 with TRBJ2-3; TRBD1 matches 8 bases. The specimen was peripheral blood, collected on day 0 of AZD1222 vaccination. This TCR came from an adult in good health. The CDR3 DNA sequence: TGTGCCAGCAGCCCGGGACAGGTCTATACGCAGTATTTT. Its protein product is CASSPGQVYTQYF.